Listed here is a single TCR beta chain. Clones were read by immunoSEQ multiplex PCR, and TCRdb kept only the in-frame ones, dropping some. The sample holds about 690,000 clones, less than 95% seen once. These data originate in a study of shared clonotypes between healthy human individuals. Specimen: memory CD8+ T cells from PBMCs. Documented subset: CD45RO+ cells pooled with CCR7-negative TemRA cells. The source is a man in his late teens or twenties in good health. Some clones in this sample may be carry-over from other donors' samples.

Here the CDR3 DNA reads TGTGCCAGCAGCTTGCGCCCTGAATCCTACGAGCAGTACTTC. Its protein is CASSLRPESYEQYF. The chain couples TRBV11-3 to TRBJ2-7; D is uncertain. Germline values: CDR1 SGHNT, CDR2 YENEEA. The CDR3 loop spans 14 amino acids. Trimming took off 3 bases at V and 1 base at J, with 10 bases between the two ends.